Following are 2 T cell receptor beta chains from one sample sequenced in a study of shared clonotypes between healthy human individuals. Sequencing was performed with immunoSEQ multiplex PCR; in TCRdb, only in-frame clones are kept and a portion is missing. The data hold under 600,000 clones, with roughly four fifths observed a single time. The specimen sequenced was PBMCs. The source of these receptors is a woman aged 40 to 50 in good health. Some clones in this sample may be carry-over from other donors' samples.

This clone was seen a single time. The genes are TRBV5-1 and TRBJ1-1; D perhaps matches TRBD1 (6 bases). V was trimmed by 4 bases and J by 6 bases, leaving 22 bases between them. The CDR3 is 16 amino acids. Germline assignment: CDR1 SGHRS and CDR2 YFSETQ. The DNA for the CDR3 is TGCGCCAGCAGCCAAGACAGGAGTTCCGCTAAGTCTGAAGCTTTCTTT. This sequence encodes CASSQDRSSAKSEAFF. The full variable domain, completed using reference TRBV5-1 and TRBJ1-1, is KAGVTQTPRYLIKTRGQQVTLSCSPISGHRSVSWYQQTPGQGLQFLFEYFSETQRNKGNFPGRFSGRQFSNSRSEMNVSTLELGDSALYLCASSQDRSSAKSEAFFGQGTRLTVV.

This chain links TRBV5-1 with TRBJ2-2, with TRBD2 identical over 9 bases. The V and J ends lost 0 bases and 3 bases, in that order; junction bases with no gene match: 3. Germline CDR1 and CDR2: SGHRS and YFSETQ. The CDR3 contains 16 residues. CDR3 amino acids: CASSLVLAGHTGELFF. CDR3 coding DNA: TGCGCCAGCAGCTTGGTTCTAGCGGGACACACCGGGGAGCTGTTTTTT.